Sequencing of this T cell receptor (beta chain) was carried out in a study of CD8+ T cells in alopecia areata. Turning to the study itself: For the treated group, dosing was oral tofacitinib at 5 to 10 mg twice daily. Affected scalp percentage set treated patients' severity scores. Study-level points and caveats: Lesional scalp, notably in alopecia totalis/universalis, had clonality above that of normal scalp.

The CDR3 has 15 amino acids. The germline CDR1 and CDR2 sequences are MNHEY and SMNVEV (reference sequence). Treatment meaning: oral pan-JAK inhibitor, 5-10 mg twice daily. Details on this clone: What it binds is not known. One end of the junction does not line up with germline, which may come from a read error. The sample carries other DNA sequences with the same CDR3.

Extracted RNA was reverse transcribed, and the resulting cDNA served as sequencing template. Sequencing used immunoSEQ multiplex PCR; TCRdb keeps in-frame clones, though not all of them. The table lists 95,000 to 100,000 clones, about three fifths of them singletons. This chain joins TRBV27 and TRBJ2-5; TRBD1 might be the D (6 bases). The material was CD8+ T cells sorted from blood, obtained at roughly week 55, from a patient treated with tofacitinib. This clonotype originated in a human donor with alopecia areata. CDR3 DNA: TGTGCCAGCAGTCAAGCCACAGGGTTTTGGGAGACCCAATACTTC. Its translation is CASSQATGFWETQYF.